The 17 T cell receptor beta chains below come from one sample, sequenced in a study of shared clonotypes between healthy human individuals. Assay used: immunoSEQ multiplex PCR; TCRdb lists only in-frame clones, some missing. The repertoire holds 1,400,000 or so clones, with approximately 98.5% as singletons. The source material was naive CD4+ T cells sorted from blood. The subset was: CD45RA+ positively selected. Receptor source: a young man in good health.

J is TRBJ2-1 and V is TRBV10-3; D is unclear. Germline assignment: CDR1 ENHRY and CDR2 SYGVKD. The V end lost 4 bases, the J end lost 1 base, and 11 bases lay between the germline ends. CDR3 length: 15 amino acids. CDR3 sequence reads: CAISVLPGSYNEQFF. The CDR3 DNA sequence: TGTGCCATCAGTGTCTTACCGGGTTCCTACAATGAGCAGTTCTTC.

About this clone: This CDR3 is also generated by other DNA sequences in the sample. The rearrangement links TRBV9 to TRBJ2-5, with unresolved D. This CDR3 contains 12 residues. Germline lookup yields CDR1 SGDLS and CDR2 YYNGEE. Trimming stripped 7 bases from V and 1 base from J, with 8 bases between. The CDR3 reads CASAGPQETQYF. In nucleotides, the CDR3 is TGTGCCAGCGCCGGGCCCCAAGAGACCCAGTACTTC.

CDR3 protein: CASRTSGSETQYF. The CDR3 bases are TGCGCCAGCCGGACTAGCGGGAGCGAGACCCAGTACTTC. This chain joins TRBV10-2 and TRBJ2-5; TRBD2 aligns across 13 bases. Per the germline V gene, CDR1 is WSHSY and CDR2 is SAAADI. There are 13 residues in the CDR3. Trimming at V came to 8 bases and at J to 5 bases, leaving 2 bases not matched to a gene.

The chain links TRBV4-1 to TRBJ2-1; TRBD2 agrees at 10 bases. With V trimmed by 1 base and J by 6 bases, 3 bases remained unmatched. CDR3 length: 15 amino acids. Germline assignment: CDR1 MGHRA and CDR2 YSYEKL. The CDR3 protein is CASSQASGSGNEQFF. The DNA for the CDR3 is TGCGCCAGCAGCCAAGCTAGCGGGAGCGGCAATGAGCAGTTCTTC.

V gene TRBV6-1 combines with J gene TRBJ1-1; D is undetermined. Germline V lookup: CDR1 MNHNS, CDR2 SASEGT. Trimming stripped 6 bases from V and 6 bases from J, with 11 bases between. The CDR3 length is 12 residues. DNA of the CDR3: TGTGCCAGCAGGGAGGCCTGGGCTGAAGCTTTCTTT. Translation gives CASREAWAEAFF.

The chain employs TRBV29-1 and TRBJ2-1; D is unresolved. The germline V gene encodes CDR1 SQVTM and CDR2 ANQGSEA. The CDR3 is 16 residues long. V lost 2 bases to trimming and J lost 0 bases, with 14 bases between them. In nucleotides, the CDR3 is TGCAGCGTTGAATATTCTAGGGCAAGCTCCTACAATGAGCAGTTCTTC. Translated, it gives CSVEYSRASSYNEQFF.

The V call is TRBV10-3, the J call TRBJ2-3, with TRBD1 matching 7 bases. CDR3 length: 17 amino acids. Germline CDR1 ENHRY, CDR2 SYGVKD. Unmatched junction bases numbered 8, after V lost 2 bases and J lost 0 bases. The CDR3 spells CAISENRGGLSTDTQYF. The CDR3 nucleotides are TGTGCCATCAGTGAGAACAGGGGCGGGCTGAGCACAGATACGCAGTATTTT.

The CDR3 spells CASSRKGQGGGTGELFF. The DNA of the CDR3 is TGTGCCAGCAGCCGGAAGGGACAGGGCGGGGGTACCGGGGAGCTGTTTTTT. The V call is TRBV7-9, the J call TRBJ2-2; 9 nucleotides agree with TRBD1. This CDR3 is 17 amino acids long. V shed 5 bases, J shed 5 bases, and the junction held 12 bases outside the gene matches. Germline lookup yields CDR1 SEHNR and CDR2 FQNEAQ (reference sequence).

The chain combines TRBV6-1 with TRBJ2-1; D tentatively reads TRBD1 or TRBD2 (5 bases each). Trimming shortened V by 10 bases and J by 9 bases, and 16 bases separated the two germline ends. Germline values: CDR1 MNHNS, CDR2 SASEGT. The CDR3 extends over 12 amino acids. This chain's CDR3 is CAIRDAIGEQFF. The DNA for the CDR3 is TGTGCCATTCGGGACGCGATCGGTGAGCAGTTCTTC.

This chain uses TRBV7-2 with TRBJ1-1, with a weak D call TRBD1 (5 bases). The V gene lost 4 bases and the J gene lost 3 bases, with 12 bases spanning the gap. Looked up from germline, CDR1 is SGHTA and CDR2 is FQGNSA. The CDR3 covers 14 residues. CDR3 DNA sequence: TGTGCCAGCAGCTACCAACGGGGGGACACTGAAGCTTTCTTT. Residues: CASSYQRGDTEAFF.

The chain combines TRBV5-1 with TRBJ2-2; weak D call: TRBD1 (6 bases). The CDR3 is 15 residues long. The germline gives CDR1 SGHRS, CDR2 YFSETQ. V was cut by 4 bases and J by 2 bases, with 12 bases left in between. The CDR3 DNA reads as TGCGCCAGCAGCACGGGACATGTCAACACCGGGGAGCTGTTTTTT. It translates to CASSTGHVNTGELFF.

The chain carries TRBV27 and TRBJ2-7; D ambiguous. The CDR3 sequence is 15 residues long. Germline CDR1 reads MNHEY; CDR2 reads SMNVEV (reference sequence). V was trimmed by 2 bases and J by 2 bases, leaving 13 bases between them. The CDR3 spells CASSLNGRETYEQYF. The CDR3 region has the DNA TGTGCCAGCAGTTTAAACGGACGCGAAACCTACGAGCAGTACTTC.

The chain employs TRBV14 and TRBJ1-1; D is ambiguous. This CDR3 spans 16 amino acids. The V gene's germline CDR1 is SGHDN and CDR2 FVKESK. V lost 0 bases to trimming and J lost 3 bases, with 14 bases between them. The CDR3 protein is CASSQDLGRGYTEAFF. The CDR3 DNA reads as TGTGCCAGCAGCCAAGATCTAGGGCGCGGGTACACTGAAGCTTTCTTT.

The chain uses TRBV4-1 and TRBJ1-4; D gene unclear. The CDR3 contains 14 residues. V lost 7 bases, J lost 3 bases, and 12 bases lay in between. Per germline, CDR1 MGHRA and CDR2 YSYEKL. CDR3 nucleotide sequence: TGCGCCAGCAACGACGGCCTTCCTAATGAAAAACTGTTTTTT. Translating gives CASNDGLPNEKLFF.

The sample holds one count of this clone. The CDR3 loop reads CAWRPRDSWEQYF. Here the CDR3 DNA reads TGTGCCTGGAGGCCCCGGGACAGCTGGGAGCAGTACTTC. The chain links TRBV30 to TRBJ2-7; TRBD1 matches at 7 bases. Germline trimming cut 3 bases from V and 7 bases from J; bases unmatched to any gene: 9. The germline CDR1 and CDR2 sequences are GTSNPN and SVGIG (reference sequence). This CDR3 is 13 amino acids long.

The rearrangement links TRBV7-2 to TRBJ2-7, with D maybe TRBD1 (6 bases). CDR1 and CDR2 (germline): SGHTA, FQGNSA. This CDR3 has 16 residues. Trimming stripped 6 bases from V and 2 bases from J, with 20 bases between. The CDR3 sequence is CASSEFWDTYPYEQYF. CDR3 DNA: TGTGCCAGCAGTGAATTTTGGGACACTTACCCCTACGAGCAGTACTTC.

The V and J genes are TRBV28 and TRBJ1-5; possible D gene TRBD1, 5 bases. CDR1 MDHEN and CDR2 SYDVKM come from the germline V gene. Trimming took 6 bases from V and 0 from J, leaving 12 bases between them. This CDR3 is built from 15 residues. Here the CDR3 reads CASSRDGDSNQPQHF. CDR3 sequence (DNA): TGTGCCAGCAGCAGGGACGGAGATAGCAATCAGCCCCAGCATTTT.